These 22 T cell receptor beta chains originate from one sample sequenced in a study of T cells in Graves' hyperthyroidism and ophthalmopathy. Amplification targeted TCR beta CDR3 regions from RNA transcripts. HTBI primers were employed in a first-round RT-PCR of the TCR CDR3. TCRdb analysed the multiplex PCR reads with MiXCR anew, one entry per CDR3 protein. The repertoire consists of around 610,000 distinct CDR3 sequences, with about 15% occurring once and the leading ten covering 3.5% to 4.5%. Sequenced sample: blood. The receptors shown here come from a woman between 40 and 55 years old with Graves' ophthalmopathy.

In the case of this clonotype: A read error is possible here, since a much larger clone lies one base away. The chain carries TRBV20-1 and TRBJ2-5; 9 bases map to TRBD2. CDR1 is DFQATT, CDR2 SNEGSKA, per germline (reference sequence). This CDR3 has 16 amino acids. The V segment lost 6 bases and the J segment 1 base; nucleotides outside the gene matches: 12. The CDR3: CSASKPSGTSQETQYF. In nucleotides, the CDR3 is TGCAGTGCGAGCAAGCCTAGCGGGACGAGCCAAGAGACCCAGTACTTC.

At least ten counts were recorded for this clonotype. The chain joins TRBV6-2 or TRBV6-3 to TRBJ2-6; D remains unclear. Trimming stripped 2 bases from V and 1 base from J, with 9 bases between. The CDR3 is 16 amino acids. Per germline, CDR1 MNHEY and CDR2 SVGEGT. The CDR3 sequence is CASSYRPLSGANVLTF. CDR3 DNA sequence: TGTGCCAGCAGTTACAGGCCATTATCTGGGGCCAACGTCCTGACTTTC.

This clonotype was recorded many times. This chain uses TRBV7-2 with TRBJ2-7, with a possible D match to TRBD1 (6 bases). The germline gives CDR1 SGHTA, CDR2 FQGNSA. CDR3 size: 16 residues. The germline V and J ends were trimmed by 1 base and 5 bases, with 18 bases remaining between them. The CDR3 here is CASSLVGAQGFNEQYF. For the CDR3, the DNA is TGTGCCAGCAGCTTAGTGGGCGCTCAGGGGTTCAACGAGCAGTACTTC.

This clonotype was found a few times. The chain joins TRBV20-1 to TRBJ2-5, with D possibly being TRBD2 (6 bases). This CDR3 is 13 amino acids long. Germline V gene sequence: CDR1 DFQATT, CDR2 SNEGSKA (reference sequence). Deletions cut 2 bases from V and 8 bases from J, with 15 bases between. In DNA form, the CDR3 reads TGCAGTGCTAGATCTCCTAGCGCCCCTACCCAGTACTTC. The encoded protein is CSARSPSAPTQYF.

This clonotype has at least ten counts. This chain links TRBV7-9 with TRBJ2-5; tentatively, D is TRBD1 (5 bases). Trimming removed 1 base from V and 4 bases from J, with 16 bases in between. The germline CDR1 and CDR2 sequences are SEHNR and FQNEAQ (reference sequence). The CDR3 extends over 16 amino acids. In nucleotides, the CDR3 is TGTGCCAGCAGCTTAGAAGAGGCAGGGCTTCGAGAGACCCAGTACTTC. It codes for CASSLEEAGLRETQYF.

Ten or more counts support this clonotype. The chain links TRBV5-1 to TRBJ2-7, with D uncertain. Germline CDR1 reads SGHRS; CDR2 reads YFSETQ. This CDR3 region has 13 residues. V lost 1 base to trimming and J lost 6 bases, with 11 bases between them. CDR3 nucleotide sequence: TGCGCCAGCAGCTTGATCACCATGGGCGAGCAGTACTTC. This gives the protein CASSLITMGEQYF.

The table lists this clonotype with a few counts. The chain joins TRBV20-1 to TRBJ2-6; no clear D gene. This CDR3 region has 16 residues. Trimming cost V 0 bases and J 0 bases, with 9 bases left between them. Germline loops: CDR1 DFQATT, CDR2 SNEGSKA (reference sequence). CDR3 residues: CSARDHQNSGANVLTF. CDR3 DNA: TGCAGTGCTAGAGACCACCAGAACTCTGGGGCCAACGTCCTGACTTTC.

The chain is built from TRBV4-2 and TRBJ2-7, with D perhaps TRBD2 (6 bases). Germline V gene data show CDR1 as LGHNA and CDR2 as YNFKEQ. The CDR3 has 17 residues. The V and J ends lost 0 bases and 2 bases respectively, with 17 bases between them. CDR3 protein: CASSQDRGSGGAYEQYF. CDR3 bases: TGTGCCAGCAGCCAAGATCGGGGTAGCGGAGGGGCCTACGAGCAGTACTTC.

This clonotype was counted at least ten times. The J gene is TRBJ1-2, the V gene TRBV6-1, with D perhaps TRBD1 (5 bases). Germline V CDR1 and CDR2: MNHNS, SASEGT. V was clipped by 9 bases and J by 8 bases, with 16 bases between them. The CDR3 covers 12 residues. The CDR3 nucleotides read TGTGCCAGTATCCAGGGATCGCGCGGCTACACCTTC. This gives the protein CASIQGSRGYTF.

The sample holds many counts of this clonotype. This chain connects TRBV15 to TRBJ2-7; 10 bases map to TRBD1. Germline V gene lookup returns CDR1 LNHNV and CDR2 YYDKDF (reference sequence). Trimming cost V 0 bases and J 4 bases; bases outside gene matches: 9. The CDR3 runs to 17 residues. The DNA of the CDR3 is TGTGCCACCAGCAGAGATTATCCGGGACAGGGGATTTACGAGCAGTACTTC. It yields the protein CATSRDYPGQGIYEQYF.

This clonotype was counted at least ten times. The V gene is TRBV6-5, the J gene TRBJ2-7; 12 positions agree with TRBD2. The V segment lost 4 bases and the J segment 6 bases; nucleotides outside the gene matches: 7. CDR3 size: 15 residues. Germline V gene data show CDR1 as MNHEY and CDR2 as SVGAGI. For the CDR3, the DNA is TGTGCCAGCAGTTCGACTAGCGGGAGCATCACCGAGCAGTACTTC. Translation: CASSSTSGSITEQYF.

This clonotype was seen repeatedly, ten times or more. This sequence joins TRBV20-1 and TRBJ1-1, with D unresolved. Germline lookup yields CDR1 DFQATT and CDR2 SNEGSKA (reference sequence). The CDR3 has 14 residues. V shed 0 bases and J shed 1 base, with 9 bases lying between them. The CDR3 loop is CSARDIGTNTEAFF. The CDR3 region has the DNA TGCAGTGCTAGAGATATAGGAACGAACACTGAAGCTTTCTTT.

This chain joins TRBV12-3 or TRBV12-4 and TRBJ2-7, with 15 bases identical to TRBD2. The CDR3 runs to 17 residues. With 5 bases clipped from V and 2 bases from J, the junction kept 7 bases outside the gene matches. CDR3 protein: CASSLGLAGGQAYEQYF. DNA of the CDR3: TGTGCCAGCAGTCTCGGACTAGCGGGAGGGCAAGCCTACGAGCAGTACTTC.

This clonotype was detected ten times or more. The CDR3 is CASSQDLWRNQPQHF. CDR3 nucleotide sequence: TGCGCCAGCAGCCAAGATTTGTGGCGGAATCAGCCCCAGCATTTT. The chain carries TRBV4-1 and TRBJ1-5; D not resolved. Trimming left V 0 bases short and J 4 bases short, with 10 bases between. This CDR3 has 15 amino acids. Germline-derived CDR1 and CDR2 are MGHRA and YSYEKL.

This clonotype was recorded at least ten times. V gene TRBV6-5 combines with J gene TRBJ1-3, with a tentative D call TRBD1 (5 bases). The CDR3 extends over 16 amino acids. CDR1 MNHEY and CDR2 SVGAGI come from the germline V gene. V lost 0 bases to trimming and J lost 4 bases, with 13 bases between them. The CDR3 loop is CASSYSGGLSGNTIYF. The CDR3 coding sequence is TGTGCCAGCAGTTACTCCGGGGGTCTTTCCGGAAACACCATATATTTT.

The DNA for the CDR3 is TGTGCCAGCAGCTTGAGCCTCGGACTCAGGGGTGAGGAGCTGTTTTTT. This translates into CASSLSLGLRGEELFF. The chain joins TRBV11-1 to TRBJ2-2, with D perhaps matching TRBD1 (6 bases). The CDR3 runs 16 residues. Looked up from germline, CDR1 is SGHAT and CDR2 is FQDESV (reference sequence). V was shortened by 3 bases and J by 10 bases, with 21 bases between the two germline ends.

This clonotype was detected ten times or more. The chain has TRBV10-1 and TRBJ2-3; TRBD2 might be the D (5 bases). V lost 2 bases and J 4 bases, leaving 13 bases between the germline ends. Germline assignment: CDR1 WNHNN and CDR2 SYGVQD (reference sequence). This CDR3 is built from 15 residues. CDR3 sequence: CASSESGMGADTQYF. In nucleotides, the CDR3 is TGCGCCAGCAGTGAGAGCGGCATGGGCGCAGATACGCAGTATTTT.

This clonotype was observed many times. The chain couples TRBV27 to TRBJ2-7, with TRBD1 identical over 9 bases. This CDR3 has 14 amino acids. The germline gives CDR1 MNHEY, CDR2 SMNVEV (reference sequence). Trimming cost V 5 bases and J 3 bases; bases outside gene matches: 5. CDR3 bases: TGTGCCAGCAGTCCCGGGACAGGGATCTACGAGCAGTACTTC. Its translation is CASSPGTGIYEQYF.

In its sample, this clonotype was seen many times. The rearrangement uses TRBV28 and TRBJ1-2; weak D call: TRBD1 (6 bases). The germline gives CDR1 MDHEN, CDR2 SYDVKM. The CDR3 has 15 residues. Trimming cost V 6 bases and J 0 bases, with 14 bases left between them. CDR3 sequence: CASRPGAAPNYGYTF. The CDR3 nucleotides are TGTGCCAGCAGACCAGGGGCGGCACCTAACTATGGCTACACCTTC.

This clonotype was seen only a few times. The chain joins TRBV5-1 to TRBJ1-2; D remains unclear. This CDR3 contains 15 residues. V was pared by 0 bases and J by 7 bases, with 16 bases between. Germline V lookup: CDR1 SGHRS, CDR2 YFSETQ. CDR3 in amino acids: CASSLEPGPRSGYTF. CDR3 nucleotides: TGCGCCAGCAGCTTGGAGCCGGGCCCTAGATCTGGCTACACCTTC.

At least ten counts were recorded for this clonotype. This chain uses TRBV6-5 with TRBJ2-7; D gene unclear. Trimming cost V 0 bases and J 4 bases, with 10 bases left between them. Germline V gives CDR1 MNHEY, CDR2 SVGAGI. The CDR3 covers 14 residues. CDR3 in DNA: TGTGCCAGCAGTTACTCGAGACTTGGTTACGAGCAGTACTTC. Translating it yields CASSYSRLGYEQYF.

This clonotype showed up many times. The CDR3 DNA follows: TGTGCCAGCATGACGGGAGTGAACGAGCAGTACTTC. Translated, it gives CASMTGVNEQYF. The J gene is TRBJ2-7, the V gene TRBV6-1, with a weak D call TRBD2 (6 bases). Germline lookup yields CDR1 MNHNS and CDR2 SASEGT. V shed 7 bases and J shed 5 bases, with 12 bases lying between them. The CDR3 runs 12 residues.